These T cell receptor beta chains were read from a single sample in a study of identical twins. TCRdb re-analysed the 5' RACE reads in MiXCR, keeping a single row per CDR3 protein. The sample shows 600,000 to 800,000 distinct CDR3 sequences, around 20% of them seen only once. This same sample was also taken into another study, of T cells expressing NK-cell markers.

Sequences were obtained from PBMCs. The source of these receptors is a woman between 18 and 30 years old in good health. Both conserved end residues are trimmed from each CDR3. Fields, in order: V gene, CDR3 protein.

TRBV6-5,ASSYSRARTDTQY
TRBV5-5,ASSLSHSSWYEQY
TRBV27,ASSSTGPEQY
TRBV7-6,ASSRENPGRITGELF
TRBV5-1,ASSVLLAGSLSAYNEQF
TRBV6-2/TRBV6-3,ASRRTSHNEQF
TRBV7-2,ASSQNREWGKNIQY
TRBV15,ATSWTVQNIQY
TRBV9,ASSVEGEADTQY
TRBV6-2/TRBV6-3,ASRRSGTGGSGELF
TRBV20-1,SAFRVPEAF
TRBV12-3/TRBV12-4,ASSILAGQTGELF
TRBV5-1,ASSLGDRVYEQY
TRBV5-6,ASSLFSGGHSYEQY
TRBV20-1,SARGGSGHANTGELF
TRBV19,ASSSDRGRFGEQY
TRBV2,ASRRRTSGGGDTQY
TRBV9,ASSSGLQQDEQF
TRBV11-2,ASSGTEGREQY
TRBV5-1,ASSLVTGRFNEQF
TRBV3-1,ASSQVRTGSIDEQF
TRBV12-3/TRBV12-4,ASSFQGTREGYT
TRBV6-2/TRBV6-3,ASSRDRRYNEQF
TRBV6-2/TRBV6-3,ASRTRGGNEQF
TRBV20-1,SALTGLLNNEQF
TRBV5-1,ASRYSGGYTDTQY
TRBV20-1,SAATGEPYEQY
TRBV7-2,ASSLLTSYEQY
TRBV20-1,SAGGPELFGYT
TRBV20-1,SAGYGPGYEQY
TRBV29-1,SVRTALYEQY
TRBV18,ASSPPAGSSYNEQF
TRBV20-1,SARVGVDTEAF
TRBV4-3,ASSLGPSWANVLT
TRBV2,ASSEGWLGKAQY
TRBV20-1,SASRLAETYEQY
TRBV20-1,SARAIRTTGYTDTQY
TRBV5-5,ASSISGRANLETQY
TRBV6-1,ASMARLTRPNEQF
TRBV5-4,ASSFPTRDTANYGYT
TRBV6-5,ASSYRGRGIAGVLNEQF
TRBV18,ASSPGGGAVPEQY
TRBV5-1,ASSLMASGGLYNEQF
TRBV6-2/TRBV6-3,ASREWQKIEAF
TRBV15,ATSRGGLSYNEQF
TRBV20-1,SARGSGGHTGELF
TRBV3-1,ASSPQGTVEAF
TRBV25-1,ASSDGGAPGETQY
TRBV20-1,SARDLGPYFFTDTQY
TRBV20-1,SAPTGDTGELF
TRBV29-1,SVEENEDTQY
TRBV6-1,ASFPAGGQQPQH
TRBV20-1,SARVGGGTDTQY
TRBV20-1,SASITDNEQF